This entry lists 21 T cell receptor beta chains sequenced from one sample in a study of regulatory T cells in long-lasting Graves disease. Assembly of TCR beta libraries relied on iRepertoire HTBI primers together with Arm-PCR of CDR3 regions. TCRdb analysed the multiplex PCR reads with MiXCR anew, one entry per CDR3 protein. There are roughly 400,000 distinct CDR3 sequences in the sample; roughly 20% occur only once, and less than 25% lies in the top ten. Sample time point: persistent/refractory GD, antithyroid drugs over 5 years with positive TRAb. PBMCs provided the RNA from which the TCR library was made. The specimen comprised peripheral blood mononuclear cells (PBMCs), sampled when the disease was refractory, from a patient treated with antithyroid drugs. The receptors come from a female donor with Graves disease.

Many counts were recorded for this clonotype. This sequence joins TRBV12-3 or TRBV12-4 and TRBJ1-2, with a weak D call TRBD1 (6 bases). The CDR3 contains 14 residues. V lost 3 bases and J lost 5, with 13 bases in between. CDR3 sequence (DNA): TGTGCCAGCAGTTTGGGGGGGCTTCGGTATGGCTACACCTTC. Encoded protein: CASSLGGLRYGYTF.

This clonotype was observed at least ten times. The rearrangement links TRBV24-1 to TRBJ2-2, with D possibly matching TRBD1 (6 bases). Germline CDR1 is KGHDR and CDR2 is SFDVKD. Trimming left V 0 bases short and J 4 bases short, with 8 bases between. This CDR3 contains 15 residues. Here the CDR3 DNA reads TGTGCCACCAGTGATTTGGTGGGGGCCACCGGGGAGCTGTTTTTT. Translation gives CATSDLVGATGELFF.

This clonotype was observed at least ten times. The chain joins TRBV7-2 to TRBJ2-2, with unresolved D. V was cut by 4 bases and J by 0 bases, with 6 bases left in between. Germline-derived CDR1 and CDR2 are SGHTA and FQGNSA. This CDR3 contains 14 residues. Here the CDR3 DNA reads TGTGCCAGCAGCTACCCTACGAACACCGGGGAGCTGTTTTTT. This translates into CASSYPTNTGELFF.

This sequence joins TRBV12-3 or TRBV12-4 and TRBJ1-2; possible D gene TRBD1, 5 bases. V was trimmed by 1 base and J by 4 bases, leaving 13 bases between them. This CDR3 is built from 15 residues. CDR3 in amino acids: CASSLDRRGTYGYTF. Written as DNA, the CDR3 is TGTGCCAGCAGTTTAGACCGGAGAGGGACCTATGGCTACACCTTC.

V usage is TRBV6-1 and J usage is TRBJ2-1, with 9 bases that match TRBD1. Germline CDR1 reads MNHNS; CDR2 reads SASEGT. V was clipped by 7 bases and J by 3 bases; unmatched bases: 10. CDR3 size: 16 residues. The CDR3 DNA reads TGTGCCAGCACTTCGATCGGACAGGGGCTCTACAATGAGCAGTTCTTC. Protein product: CASTSIGQGLYNEQFF.

This clonotype was observed at least ten times. The chain joins TRBV6-1 to TRBJ2-2, with TRBD2 matching 9 bases. V shed 7 bases and J 3 bases; nucleotides not matched to a gene: 15. Germline-derived CDR1 and CDR2 are MNHNS and SASEGT. The CDR3 totals 18 residues. CDR3 loop: CASNKGVSIAGDTGELFF. CDR3 DNA sequence: TGTGCCAGCAATAAGGGGGTATCTATAGCGGGAGACACCGGGGAGCTGTTTTTT.

This clonotype was seen a few times. Being one base from a much bigger clone, this may be a read error. V usage is TRBV2 and J usage is TRBJ2-2; D uncertain. The V and J ends lost 3 bases and 6 bases respectively, with 2 bases between them. Germline assignment: CDR1 SNHLY and CDR2 FYNNEI. CDR3 length: 11 residues. CDR3 DNA: TGTGCCAGCAGTGAGTCCGGGGAGCTGTTTTTT. Protein sequence: CASSESGELFF.

The rearrangement uses TRBV25-1 and TRBJ2-5; a weak D match, TRBD1 (5 bases). CDR1 MGHDK and CDR2 SYGVNS come from the germline V gene. CDR3 length equals 15 residues. Trimming cost V 1 base and J 1 base, with 10 bases left between them. CDR3 sequence reads: CASSELGQSQETQYF. In nucleotides, the CDR3 is TGTGCCAGCAGTGAATTGGGGCAGAGCCAAGAGACCCAGTACTTC.

This clonotype was detected only a few times. This rearrangement joins TRBV7-2 to TRBJ2-7, with TRBD2 matching 8 bases. CDR1 is SGHTA, CDR2 FQGNSA, per germline. J lost 3 bases, V lost 3 bases, and 19 bases had no gene match. The CDR3 has 19 amino acids. CDR3 coding DNA: TGTGCCAGCAGCTTCCGCGGACTAGCCATGACGCATTCAGACTACGAGCAGTACTTC. It yields the protein CASSFRGLAMTHSDYEQYF.

This clonotype occurred many times. The V call is TRBV7-3, the J call TRBJ1-2; tentatively, D is TRBD1 (5 bases). From germline, CDR1 is SGHTA and CDR2 FQGTGA. The CDR3 is 15 amino acids. V lost 0 bases to trimming and J lost 3 bases, with 11 bases between them. The CDR3 reads CASSLTGPGDYGYTF. The CDR3 DNA follows: TGTGCCAGCAGCTTAACGGGGCCGGGGGACTATGGCTACACCTTC.

The V and J genes are TRBV28 and TRBJ1-2; D not certain. Germline V gives CDR1 MDHEN, CDR2 SYDVKM. Trimming stripped 6 bases from V and 5 bases from J, with 13 bases between. The CDR3 has 13 amino acids. The CDR3 DNA follows: TGTGCCAGCAGCCCCCCGCCCCTTTATGGCTACACCTTC. Translated: CASSPPPLYGYTF.

V is TRBV2 and J is TRBJ2-1, with 9 bases fitting TRBD1. V shed 5 bases and J 8 bases; nucleotides not matched to a gene: 7. Germline CDR1 reads SNHLY; CDR2 reads FYNNEI. The CDR3 totals 14 residues. The CDR3 region is CASSPGQGFYEQFF. DNA for the CDR3: TGTGCCAGCAGTCCGGGACAGGGCTTTTATGAGCAGTTCTTC.

This clonotype was seen a few times. J is TRBJ1-2 and V is TRBV20-1, with TRBD1 matching over 10 bases. There are 13 residues in the CDR3. The germline V gene has CDR1 DFQATT and CDR2 SNEGSKA (reference sequence). The V gene end was trimmed by 5 bases and the J gene end by 8 bases; junction bases not matched to a gene: 8. DNA of the CDR3: TGCAGTGCTCCCTCGGGACAGGGGAACGGCTACACCTTC. Amino acid sequence: CSAPSGQGNGYTF.

This clonotype was seen ten or more times. The genes are TRBV28 and TRBJ2-7; 7 bases agree with TRBD1. Germline CDR1 and CDR2: MDHEN and SYDVKM. The CDR3 runs 14 residues. The junction had 8 bases not matched to a gene; V was cut back by 7 bases and J by 2 bases. The chain's CDR3 is CASTTLDRPYEQYF. For the CDR3, the DNA is TGTGCCAGCACCACTCTGGACAGGCCCTACGAGCAGTACTTC.

This clonotype came up a few times. The rearrangement links TRBV29-1 to TRBJ2-5, with D maybe TRBD1 (7 bases). Germline V CDR1 and CDR2: SQVTM, ANQGSEA. The V gene lost 6 bases and the J gene lost 5 bases, with 25 bases spanning the gap. The CDR3 extends over 16 amino acids. This chain's CDR3 is CSVISGFTGVLETQYF. In nucleotides, the CDR3 is TGCAGCGTGATTAGCGGTTTTACAGGGGTTCTTGAGACCCAGTACTTC.

This chain links TRBV24-1 with TRBJ1-5; D might be TRBD1 (6 bases). The CDR3 is 15 residues long. Germline V gene lookup returns CDR1 KGHDR and CDR2 SFDVKD. Trimming pared 3 bases from V and 0 bases from J, leaving 8 bases between. CDR3 region: CATSDADSSNQPQHF. As DNA, the CDR3 is TGTGCCACCAGTGATGCGGACAGTAGCAATCAGCCCCAGCATTTT.

This clonotype was seen repeatedly, ten times or more. The chain links TRBV11-2 to TRBJ1-1; 9 bases are a match to TRBD1. The J segment lost 0 bases and the V segment lost 4 bases, leaving 3 bases of the junction unmatched. The length of the CDR3 is 15 residues. CDR1 and CDR2 (germline): SGHAT, FQNNGV. The CDR3: CASSSGQGMNTEAFF. In nucleotides, the CDR3 is TGTGCCAGCAGCTCTGGACAGGGGATGAACACTGAAGCTTTCTTT.

V usage is TRBV6-1 and J usage is TRBJ2-4; 13 bases are a match to TRBD2. V was pared by 4 bases and J by 2 bases, with 17 bases of the junction left unmatched. CDR3 length equals 21 residues. Germline V lookup: CDR1 MNHNS, CDR2 SASEGT. The chain's CDR3 is CASSGTGTSGTTLASKNIQYF. For the CDR3, the DNA is TGTGCCAGCAGTGGTACCGGGACTAGCGGGACCACTTTAGCATCCAAAAACATTCAGTACTTC.

V is TRBV11-2 and J is TRBJ2-1, with no clear D. This CDR3 is built from 13 residues. The germline V and J ends were trimmed by 2 bases and 12 bases, with 14 bases remaining between them. The germline V gene encodes CDR1 SGHAT and CDR2 FQNNGV. The CDR3 DNA sequence: TGTGCCAGCAGCTTAAGCCCAGGCGATGTGCAGTTCTTC. Protein: CASSLSPGDVQFF.

In this sample, this clonotype turned up many times. V is TRBV12-3 or TRBV12-4 and J is TRBJ1-4, with D unclear. Trimming cost V 6 bases and J 0 bases, with 14 bases left between them. The CDR3 length is 16 residues. As DNA, the CDR3 is TGTGCCAGCAGCTTCACGGAACTTGCAACTAATGAAAAACTGTTTTTT. It yields the protein CASSFTELATNEKLFF.

This chain joins TRBV7-9 and TRBJ2-5; the D gene is possibly TRBD2 (5 bases). V lost 5 bases, J lost 4 bases, and 23 bases lay in between. There are 17 residues in the CDR3. Germline lookup yields CDR1 SEHNR and CDR2 FQNEAQ (reference sequence). In DNA form, the CDR3 reads TGTGCCAGCAGCCGACGTACGGGCGCAGGTCGGGGAGAGACCCAGTACTTC. Its protein product is CASSRRTGAGRGETQYF.